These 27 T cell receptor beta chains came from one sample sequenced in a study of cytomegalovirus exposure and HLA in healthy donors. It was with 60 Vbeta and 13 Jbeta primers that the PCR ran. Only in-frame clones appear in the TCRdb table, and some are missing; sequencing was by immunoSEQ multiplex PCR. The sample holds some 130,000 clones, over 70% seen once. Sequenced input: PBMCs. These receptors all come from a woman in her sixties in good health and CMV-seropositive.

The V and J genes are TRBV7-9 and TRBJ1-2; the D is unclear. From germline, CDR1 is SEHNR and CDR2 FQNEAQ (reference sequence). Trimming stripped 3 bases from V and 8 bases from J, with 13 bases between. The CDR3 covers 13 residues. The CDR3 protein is CASSFELTGGYTF. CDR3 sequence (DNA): TGTGCCAGCAGCTTCGAGTTGACTGGCGGCTACACCTTC.

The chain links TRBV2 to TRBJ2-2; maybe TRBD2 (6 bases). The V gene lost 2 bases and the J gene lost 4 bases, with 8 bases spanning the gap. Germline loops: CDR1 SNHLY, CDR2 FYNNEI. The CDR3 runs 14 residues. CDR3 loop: CASSETGVTGELFF. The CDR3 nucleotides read TGTGCCAGCAGTGAAACGGGGGTCACCGGGGAGCTGTTTTTT.

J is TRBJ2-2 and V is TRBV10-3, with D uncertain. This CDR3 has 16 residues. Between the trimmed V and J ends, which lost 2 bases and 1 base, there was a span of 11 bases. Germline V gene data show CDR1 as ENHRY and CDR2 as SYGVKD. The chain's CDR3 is CAISEMAIQNTGELFF. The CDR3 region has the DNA TGTGCCATCAGTGAGATGGCAATCCAGAACACCGGGGAGCTGTTTTTT.

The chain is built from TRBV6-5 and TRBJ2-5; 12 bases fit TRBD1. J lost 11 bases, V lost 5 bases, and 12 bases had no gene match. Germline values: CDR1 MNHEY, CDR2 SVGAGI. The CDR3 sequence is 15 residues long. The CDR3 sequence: CASSRPGQGAGEQYF. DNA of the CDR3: TGTGCCAGCAGTCGGCCGGGACAGGGGGCAGGGGAGCAGTACTTC.

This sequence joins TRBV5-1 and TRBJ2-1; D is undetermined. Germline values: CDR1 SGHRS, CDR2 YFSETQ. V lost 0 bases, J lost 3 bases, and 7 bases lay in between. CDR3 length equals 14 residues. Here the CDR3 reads CASSLGQDYNEQFF. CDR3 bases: TGCGCCAGCAGCTTGGGGCAGGACTACAATGAGCAGTTCTTC.

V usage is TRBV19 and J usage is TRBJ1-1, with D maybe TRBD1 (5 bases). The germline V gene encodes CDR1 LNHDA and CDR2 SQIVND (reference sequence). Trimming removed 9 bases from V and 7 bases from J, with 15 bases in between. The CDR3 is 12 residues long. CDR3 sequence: CASDGGDVEAFF. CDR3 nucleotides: TGTGCCAGCGATGGGGGGGATGTTGAAGCTTTCTTT.

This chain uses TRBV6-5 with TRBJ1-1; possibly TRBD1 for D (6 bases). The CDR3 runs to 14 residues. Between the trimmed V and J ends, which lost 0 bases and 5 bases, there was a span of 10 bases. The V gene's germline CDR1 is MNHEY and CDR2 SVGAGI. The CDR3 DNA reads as TGTGCCAGCAGTTACTCGAGGCAGGGGACTGAAGCTTTCTTT. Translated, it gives CASSYSRQGTEAFF.

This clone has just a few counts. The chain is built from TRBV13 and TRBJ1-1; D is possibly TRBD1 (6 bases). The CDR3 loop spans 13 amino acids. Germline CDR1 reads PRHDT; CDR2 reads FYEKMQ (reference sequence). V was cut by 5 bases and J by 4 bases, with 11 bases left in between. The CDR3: CASSTYRVTEAFF. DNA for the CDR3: TGTGCCAGCAGCACCTACAGGGTCACTGAAGCTTTCTTT.

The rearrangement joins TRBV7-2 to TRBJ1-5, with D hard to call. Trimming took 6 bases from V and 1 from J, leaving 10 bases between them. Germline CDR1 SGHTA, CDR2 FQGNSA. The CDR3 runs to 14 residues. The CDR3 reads CASSSGVSNQPQHF. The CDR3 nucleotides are TGTGCCAGCAGTTCCGGGGTAAGCAATCAGCCCCAGCATTTT.

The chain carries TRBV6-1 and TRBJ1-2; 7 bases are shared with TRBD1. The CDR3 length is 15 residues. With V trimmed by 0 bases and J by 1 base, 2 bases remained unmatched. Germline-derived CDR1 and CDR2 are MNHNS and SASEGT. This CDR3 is CASSEAHRGNYGYTF. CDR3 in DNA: TGTGCCAGCAGTGAAGCGCACAGGGGTAACTATGGCTACACCTTC.

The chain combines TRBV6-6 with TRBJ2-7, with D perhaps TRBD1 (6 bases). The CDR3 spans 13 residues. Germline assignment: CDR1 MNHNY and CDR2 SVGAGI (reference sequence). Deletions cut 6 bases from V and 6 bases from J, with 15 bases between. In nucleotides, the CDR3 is TGTGCCAGCAGACCCGGACAGCTGGTCGAGCAGTACTTC. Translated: CASRPGQLVEQYF.

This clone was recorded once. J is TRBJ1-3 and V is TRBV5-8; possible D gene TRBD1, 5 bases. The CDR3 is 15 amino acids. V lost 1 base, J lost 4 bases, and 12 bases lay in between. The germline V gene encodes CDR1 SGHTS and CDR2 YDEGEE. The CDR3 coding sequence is TGTGCCAGCAGCTTGCGGGGGTTGGGCGGAAACACCATATATTTT. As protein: CASSLRGLGGNTIYF.

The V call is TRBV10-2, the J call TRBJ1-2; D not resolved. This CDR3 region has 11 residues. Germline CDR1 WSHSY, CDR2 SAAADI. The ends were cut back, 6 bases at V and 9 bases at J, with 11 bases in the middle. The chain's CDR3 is CASRVSGSYTF. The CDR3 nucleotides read TGCGCCAGCAGAGTCAGCGGCAGCTACACCTTC.

The CDR3 protein is CASSPRTGEAGELFF. CDR3 nucleotide sequence: TGTGCCAGCTCACCCAGGACAGGGGAAGCCGGGGAGCTGTTTTTT. This rearrangement joins TRBV18 to TRBJ2-2; TRBD1 aligns across 9 bases. This CDR3 spans 15 amino acids. The junction had 5 bases not matched to a gene; V was cut back by 3 bases and J by 6 bases. Germline V gene sequence: CDR1 KGHSH, CDR2 LQKENI.

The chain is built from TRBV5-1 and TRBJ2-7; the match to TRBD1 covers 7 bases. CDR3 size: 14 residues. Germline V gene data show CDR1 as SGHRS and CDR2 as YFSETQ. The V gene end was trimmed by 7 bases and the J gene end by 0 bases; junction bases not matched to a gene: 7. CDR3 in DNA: TGCGCCAGCGGTACCCAGGGGGACTCCTACGAGCAGTACTTC. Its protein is CASGTQGDSYEQYF.

The CDR3 nucleotides are TGTGCCAGCAGCTTCCGTACGGACACTGAAGCTTTCTTT. Translated, it gives CASSFRTDTEAFF. J is TRBJ1-1 and V is TRBV5-4; D remains unclear. The CDR3 sequence is 13 residues long. Germline lookup yields CDR1 SGHNT and CDR2 YYREEE (reference sequence). Trimming took off 2 bases at V and 3 bases at J, with 8 bases between the two ends. The full variable domain, its missing parts supplied by reference TRBV5-4 and TRBJ1-1, is ETGVTQSPTHLIKTRGQQVTLRCSSQSGHNTVSWYQQALGQGPQFIFQYYREEENGRGNFPPRFSGLQFPNYSSELNVNALELDDSALYLCASSFRTDTEAFFGQGTRLTVV.

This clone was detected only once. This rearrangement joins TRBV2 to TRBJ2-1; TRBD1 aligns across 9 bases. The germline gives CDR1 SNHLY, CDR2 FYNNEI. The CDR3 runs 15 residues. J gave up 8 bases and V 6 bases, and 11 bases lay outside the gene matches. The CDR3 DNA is TGTGCCAGCAGAGGAGTCGGACAGGGGAACGATGAGCAGTTCTTC. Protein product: CASRGVGQGNDEQFF.

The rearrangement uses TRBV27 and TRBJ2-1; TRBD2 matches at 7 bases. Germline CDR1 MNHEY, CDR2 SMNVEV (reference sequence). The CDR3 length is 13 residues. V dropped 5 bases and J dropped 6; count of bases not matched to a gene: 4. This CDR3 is CASSPGTTNEQFF. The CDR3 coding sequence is TGTGCCAGCAGTCCGGGGACTACCAATGAGCAGTTCTTC.

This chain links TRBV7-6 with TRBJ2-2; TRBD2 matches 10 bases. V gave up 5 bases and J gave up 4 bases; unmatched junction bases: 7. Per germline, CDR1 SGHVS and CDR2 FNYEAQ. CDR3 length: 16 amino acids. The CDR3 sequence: CASSQTTSGATGELFF. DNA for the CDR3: TGTGCCAGCAGCCAAACAACTAGCGGGGCCACCGGGGAGCTGTTTTTT.

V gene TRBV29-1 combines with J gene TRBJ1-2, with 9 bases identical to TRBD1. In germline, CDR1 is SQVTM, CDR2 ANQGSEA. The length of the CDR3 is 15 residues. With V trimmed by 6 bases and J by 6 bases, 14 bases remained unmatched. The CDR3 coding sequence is TGCAGCGTGGCCTCGCTAGGACAGGGGAGAAATGGCTACACCTTC. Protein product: CSVASLGQGRNGYTF.

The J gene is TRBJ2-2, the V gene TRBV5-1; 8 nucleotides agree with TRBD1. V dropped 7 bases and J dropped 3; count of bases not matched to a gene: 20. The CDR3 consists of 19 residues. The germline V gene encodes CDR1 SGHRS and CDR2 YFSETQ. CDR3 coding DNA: TGCGCCAGCTCGACGACGGGACAGGCGAATGTTATGGACACCGGGGAGCTGTTTTTT. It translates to CASSTTGQANVMDTGELFF.

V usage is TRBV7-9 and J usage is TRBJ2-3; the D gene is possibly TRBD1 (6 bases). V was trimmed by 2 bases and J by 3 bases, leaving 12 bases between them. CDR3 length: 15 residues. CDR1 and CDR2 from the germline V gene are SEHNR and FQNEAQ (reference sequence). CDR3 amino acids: CASSLISRGTDTQYF. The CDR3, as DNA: TGTGCCAGCAGCTTAATTAGCAGGGGTACAGATACGCAGTATTTT.

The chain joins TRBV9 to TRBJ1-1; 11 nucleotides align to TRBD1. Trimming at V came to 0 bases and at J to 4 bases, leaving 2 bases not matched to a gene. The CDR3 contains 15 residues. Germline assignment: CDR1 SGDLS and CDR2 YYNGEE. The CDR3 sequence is CASSVAGTGGTEAFF. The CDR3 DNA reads TGTGCCAGCAGCGTAGCCGGGACAGGGGGCACTGAAGCTTTCTTT.

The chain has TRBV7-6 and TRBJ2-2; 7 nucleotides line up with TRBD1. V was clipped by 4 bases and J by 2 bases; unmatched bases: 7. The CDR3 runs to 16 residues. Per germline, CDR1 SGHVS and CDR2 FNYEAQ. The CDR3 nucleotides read TGTGCCAGCAGCTCCCGGGACAGACTAAACACCGGGGAGCTGTTTTTT. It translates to CASSSRDRLNTGELFF.

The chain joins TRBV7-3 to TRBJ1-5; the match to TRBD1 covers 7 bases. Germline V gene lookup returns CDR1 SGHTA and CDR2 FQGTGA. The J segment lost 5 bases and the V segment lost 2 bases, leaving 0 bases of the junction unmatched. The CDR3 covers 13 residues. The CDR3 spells CASSLQGDQPQHF. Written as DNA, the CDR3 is TGTGCCAGCAGCTTACAGGGGGATCAGCCCCAGCATTTT. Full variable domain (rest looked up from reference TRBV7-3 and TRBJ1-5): GAGVSQTPSNKVTEKGKYVELRCDPISGHTALYWYRQSLGQGPEFLIYFQGTGAADDSGLPNDRFFAVRPEGSVSTLKIQRTERGDSAVYLCASSLQGDQPQHFGDGTRLSIL.

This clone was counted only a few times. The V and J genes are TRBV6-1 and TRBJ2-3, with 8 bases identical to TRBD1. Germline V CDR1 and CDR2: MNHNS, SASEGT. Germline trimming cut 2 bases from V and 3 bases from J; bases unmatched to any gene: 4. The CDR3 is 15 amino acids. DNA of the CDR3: TGTGCCAGCAGTGAAAGCAGGGGGCGGACAGATACGCAGTATTTT. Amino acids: CASSESRGRTDTQYF.

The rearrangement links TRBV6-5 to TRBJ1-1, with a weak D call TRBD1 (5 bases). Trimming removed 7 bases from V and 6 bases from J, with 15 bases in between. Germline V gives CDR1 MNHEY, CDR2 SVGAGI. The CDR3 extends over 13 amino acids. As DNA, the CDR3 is TGTGCCAGCATAGAGGCAGCCAGGGCTGAAGCTTTCTTT. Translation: CASIEAARAEAFF.